What follows are 25 T cell receptor beta chains derived from one specimen sequenced in a study of cytomegalovirus exposure and HLA in healthy donors. PCR primers comprised 60 Vbeta and 13 Jbeta primers. Clones were sequenced by immunoSEQ multiplex PCR, and TCRdb holds only the in-frame ones, with some missing. This sample carries about 140,000 clones, around 80% of them seen once, and the ten largest clones take around 2.9%. Material: PBMCs. Receptors were obtained from a female donor in good health and CMV-seronegative.

The count of this clone is one. The CDR3 loop is CASSQGDSSSGNTIYF. The CDR3 nucleotides read TGCGCCAGCAGCCAAGGGGACTCAAGCTCTGGAAACACCATATATTTT. This chain connects TRBV4-1 to TRBJ1-3; D might be TRBD1 (5 bases). Per germline, CDR1 MGHRA and CDR2 YSYEKL. The V end lost 1 base, the J end lost 0 bases, and 10 bases lay between the germline ends. The CDR3 covers 16 residues.

Points on this clone: One junction end disagrees with the germline gene, perhaps due to a read error. V gene TRBV5-4 combines with J gene TRBJ2-7; TRBD1 is a possible D gene (6 bases). The CDR3 extends over 13 amino acids. The germline V gene has CDR1 SGHNT and CDR2 YYREEE (reference sequence). DNA of the CDR3: TGTACCAGCAGCCTAGGACAGTCGAGCGAGCAGTACTTC. Translated, it gives CTSSLGQSSEQYF.

The genes are TRBV5-6 and TRBJ2-4; D ambiguous. The CDR3 runs 13 residues. Trimming took 4 bases from V and 6 from J, leaving 11 bases between them. CDR1 SGHDT and CDR2 YYEEEE come from the germline V gene. CDR3 residues: CASSPLHGNIQYF. The CDR3 nucleotides are TGTGCCAGCAGCCCCCTTCACGGAAACATTCAGTACTTC.

This chain uses TRBV19 with TRBJ1-4; D is unresolved. Germline lookup yields CDR1 LNHDA and CDR2 SQIVND (reference sequence). The germline V and J ends were trimmed by 2 bases and 6 bases, with 10 bases remaining between them. The CDR3 is 14 amino acids. The CDR3 loop is CASSIRGLHEKLFF. CDR3 DNA sequence: TGTGCCAGTAGTATAAGAGGGCTACATGAAAAACTGTTTTTT.

The chain couples TRBV2 to TRBJ1-3, with D possibly matching TRBD1 (5 bases). The CDR3 loop spans 12 amino acids. Trimming cost V 9 bases and J 2 bases, with 8 bases left between them. CDR1 and CDR2 (germline): SNHLY, FYNNEI. The CDR3 nucleotides read TGTGCCAGTACCAGGGCTGGAAACACCATATATTTT. Protein: CASTRAGNTIYF.

V is TRBV27 and J is TRBJ1-6, with D tentatively TRBD1 (5 bases). The CDR3 is made up of 16 amino acids. Germline V gene lookup returns CDR1 MNHEY and CDR2 SMNVEV (reference sequence). The V end lost 3 bases, the J end lost 6 bases, and 15 bases lay between the germline ends. In DNA form, the CDR3 reads TGTGCCAGCAGTTTGGGGGGAGCGGTGAGTAATTCACCCCTCCACTTT. It yields the protein CASSLGGAVSNSPLHF.

In its sample, this clone was seen a few times. The chain joins TRBV19 to TRBJ1-1; 12 bases are a match to TRBD1. Looked up from germline, CDR1 is LNHDA and CDR2 is SQIVND (reference sequence). Losses at the gene ends were 6 bases for V and 5 bases for J; bases not matched to a gene: 10. This CDR3 contains 16 residues. The CDR3 DNA reads as TGTGCCAGTAGATCTCCGGGACAGGGGGCGCAGACTGAAGCTTTCTTT. This codes for CASRSPGQGAQTEAFF.

The genes are TRBV7-2 and TRBJ1-3, with D perhaps TRBD1 (6 bases). Per the germline V gene, CDR1 is SGHTA and CDR2 is FQGNSA. This CDR3 contains 13 residues. V lost 1 base and J lost 6, with 7 bases in between. CDR3 region: CASSLGTVNTIYF. Written as DNA, the CDR3 is TGTGCCAGCAGCTTAGGGACAGTAAACACCATATATTTT.

The CDR3 here is CASSNDRSEAFF. The CDR3 coding sequence is TGTGCCAGCAGTAATGACAGGTCCGAAGCTTTCTTT. This chain uses TRBV25-1 with TRBJ1-1, with D maybe TRBD1 (6 bases). The CDR3 is 12 residues long. Looked up from germline, CDR1 is MGHDK and CDR2 is SYGVNS. The ends were cut back, 5 bases at V and 8 bases at J, with 12 bases in the middle.

V usage is TRBV6-1 and J usage is TRBJ1-5, with D uncertain. Trimming removed 2 bases at V and 6 bases at J, with 14 bases between. The CDR3 runs to 15 residues. The germline CDR1 and CDR2 sequences are MNHNS and SASEGT. In DNA form, the CDR3 reads TGTGCCAGCAGTGAAATGAGGGTCCGGGTTCAGCCCCAGCATTTT. It codes for CASSEMRVRVQPQHF.

The rearrangement uses TRBV28 and TRBJ2-7; the D gene is possibly TRBD1 (5 bases). The CDR3 is 16 residues long. Germline lookup yields CDR1 MDHEN and CDR2 SYDVKM. The V end was cut by 4 bases, the J end by 3 bases, with 19 bases between. The CDR3 coding sequence is TGTGCCAGCAGTTCCCAGACAGTGAGGTACGACTACGAGCAGTACTTC. It translates to CASSSQTVRYDYEQYF. The variable domain in full, completed from reference TRBV28 and TRBJ2-7, reads DVKVTQSSRYLVKRTGEKVFLECVQDMDHENMFWYRQDPGLGLRLIYFSYDVKMKEKGDIPEGYSVSREKKERFSLILESASTNQTSMYLCASSSQTVRYDYEQYFGPGTRLTVT.

The gene calls are TRBV19 and TRBJ1-6; a possible D gene is TRBD1 (6 bases). The CDR3 has 14 amino acids. Looked up from germline, CDR1 is LNHDA and CDR2 is SQIVND (reference sequence). Trimming left V 6 bases short and J 7 bases short, with 13 bases between. The CDR3 DNA follows: TGTGCCAGTAGACTGACAGGATTAAATTCACCCCTCCACTTT. It translates to CASRLTGLNSPLHF.

This clone has a single count. V gene TRBV25-1 combines with J gene TRBJ2-2, with D tentatively TRBD2 (6 bases). The V gene lost 11 bases and the J gene lost 6 bases, with 22 bases spanning the gap. The length of the CDR3 is 15 residues. CDR1 and CDR2 (germline): MGHDK, SYGVNS. Here the CDR3 reads CAVEPRDSQAGELFF. Here the CDR3 DNA reads TGTGCCGTGGAACCTCGGGACTCCCAAGCCGGGGAGCTGTTTTTT.

CDR3 in amino acids: CASSFPGIPRNTF. DNA of the CDR3: TGTGCCAGCAGCTTCCCAGGGATCCCGAGAAATACCTTC. This chain joins TRBV13 and TRBJ1-2, with D maybe TRBD1 (5 bases). Germline V gives CDR1 PRHDT, CDR2 FYEKMQ (reference sequence). The V end lost 3 bases, the J end lost 14 bases, and 19 bases lay between the germline ends. The CDR3 extends over 13 amino acids.

The rearrangement uses TRBV7-6 and TRBJ2-1, with 7 nucleotides matching TRBD1. CDR1 is SGHVS and CDR2 is FNYEAQ in the germline V gene. CDR3 size: 16 residues. Trimming removed 5 bases from V and 2 bases from J; junction bases left unmatched: 9. CDR3 region: CASSVRYRGAYNEQFF. The CDR3 DNA reads as TGTGCCAGCAGCGTCCGATACAGGGGAGCCTACAATGAGCAGTTCTTC.

The chain is built from TRBV27 and TRBJ2-2, with D maybe TRBD2 (5 bases). The CDR3 totals 15 residues. Trimming cost V 6 bases and J 8 bases, with 19 bases left between them. Germline V lookup: CDR1 MNHEY, CDR2 SMNVEV (reference sequence). The CDR3 DNA is TGTGCCAGCAGCCCAGGACTGCTACCCGCGGGGGAGCTGTTTTTT. Translating gives CASSPGLLPAGELFF.

This chain connects TRBV4-3 to TRBJ2-3; TRBD1 aligns across 7 bases. With 0 bases clipped from V and 3 bases from J, the junction kept 9 bases outside the gene matches. Germline V gene lookup returns CDR1 LGHNA and CDR2 YSLEER. The CDR3 consists of 17 residues. The CDR3 loop reads CASSQEQGQTGTDTQYF. The CDR3 coding sequence is TGCGCCAGCAGCCAAGAACAAGGGCAGACAGGGACAGATACGCAGTATTTT.

V gene TRBV29-1 combines with J gene TRBJ2-5, with 8 bases fitting TRBD1. Germline V gene data show CDR1 as SQVTM and CDR2 as ANQGSEA. There are 13 residues in the CDR3. J lost 7 bases, V lost 5 bases, and 9 bases had no gene match. The CDR3 DNA is TGCAGCGTTACTGGACAGGGCCCCGGGACCCAGTACTTC. Translating gives CSVTGQGPGTQYF.

This clone was seen only once. V and J are TRBV18 and TRBJ2-1, with D tentatively TRBD1 (5 bases). Trimming cost V 0 bases and J 7 bases, with 10 bases left between them. The germline gives CDR1 KGHSH, CDR2 LQKENI. This CDR3 contains 14 residues. DNA of the CDR3: TGTGCCAGCTCACCACCGGGGCCAATTAATGAGCAGTTCTTC. This codes for CASSPPGPINEQFF.

Remarks on this clone: A junction end diverges from the germline sequence, so it may reflect a read error. Other DNA sequences in the sample encode the same CDR3. V is TRBV6-1 and J is TRBJ2-3, with a weak D call TRBD2 (5 bases). Germline CDR1 reads MNHNS; CDR2 reads SASEGT. CDR3 size: 13 residues. As DNA, the CDR3 is TGTGCCAGCAGTGATGGGCTGGGAGATACGCAATATTTT. Amino acids: CASSDGLGDTQYF.

This sequence joins TRBV7-9 and TRBJ1-1, with D tentatively TRBD1 (5 bases). The CDR3 has 15 residues. In germline, CDR1 is SEHNR, CDR2 FQNEAQ (reference sequence). Trimming left V 2 bases short and J 4 bases short, with 14 bases between. CDR3 nucleotide sequence: TGTGCCAGCAGCTTATTCGGGGGTGGCGGCACTGAAGCTTTCTTT. Residues: CASSLFGGGGTEAFF.

The V gene is TRBV7-9, the J gene TRBJ2-3; D is possibly TRBD2 (6 bases). Per the germline V gene, CDR1 is SEHNR and CDR2 is FQNEAQ (reference sequence). Trimming took 3 bases from V and 3 from J, leaving 16 bases between them. The CDR3 runs 16 residues. CDR3 nucleotide sequence: TGTGCCAGCAGCTTTGACGGGGGAATTCGAACAGATACGCAGTATTTT. Its protein product is CASSFDGGIRTDTQYF. Together with reference TRBV7-9 and TRBJ2-3, the CDR3 gives the full variable domain: DTGVSQNPRHKITKRGQNVTFRCDPISEHNRLYWYRQTLGQGPEFLTYFQNEAQLEKSRLLSDRFSAERPKGSFSTLEIQRTEQGDSAMYLCASSFDGGIRTDTQYFGPGTRLTVL.

This clone was recorded many times. V usage is TRBV14 and J usage is TRBJ2-7, with D hard to call. Trimming took off 4 bases at V and 7 bases at J, with 17 bases between the two ends. From germline, CDR1 is SGHDN and CDR2 FVKESK. This CDR3 region has 14 residues. The CDR3 is CASSLAGYSSEQYF. The CDR3, as DNA: TGTGCCAGCAGCCTCGCAGGTTACTCTTCGGAGCAGTACTTC.

This sequence joins TRBV7-2 and TRBJ2-5; 10 positions agree with TRBD2. The CDR3 is made up of 16 amino acids. From germline, CDR1 is SGHTA and CDR2 FQGNSA. V lost 4 bases to trimming and J lost 4 bases; unmatched junction nucleotides: 9. In DNA, the CDR3 is TGTGCCAGCAGCTCACCCAGGACTAGCGGCGGAGAGACCCAGTACTTC. Protein product: CASSSPRTSGGETQYF.

This chain uses TRBV5-6 with TRBJ1-1; the match to TRBD1 covers 7 bases. Germline loops: CDR1 SGHDT, CDR2 YYEEEE. J gave up 7 bases and V 0 bases, and 3 bases lay outside the gene matches. CDR3 length: 13 residues. The CDR3 nucleotides are TGTGCCAGCAGCTTGGTTCGGGACAGTGAAGCTTTCTTT. Protein: CASSLVRDSEAFF.